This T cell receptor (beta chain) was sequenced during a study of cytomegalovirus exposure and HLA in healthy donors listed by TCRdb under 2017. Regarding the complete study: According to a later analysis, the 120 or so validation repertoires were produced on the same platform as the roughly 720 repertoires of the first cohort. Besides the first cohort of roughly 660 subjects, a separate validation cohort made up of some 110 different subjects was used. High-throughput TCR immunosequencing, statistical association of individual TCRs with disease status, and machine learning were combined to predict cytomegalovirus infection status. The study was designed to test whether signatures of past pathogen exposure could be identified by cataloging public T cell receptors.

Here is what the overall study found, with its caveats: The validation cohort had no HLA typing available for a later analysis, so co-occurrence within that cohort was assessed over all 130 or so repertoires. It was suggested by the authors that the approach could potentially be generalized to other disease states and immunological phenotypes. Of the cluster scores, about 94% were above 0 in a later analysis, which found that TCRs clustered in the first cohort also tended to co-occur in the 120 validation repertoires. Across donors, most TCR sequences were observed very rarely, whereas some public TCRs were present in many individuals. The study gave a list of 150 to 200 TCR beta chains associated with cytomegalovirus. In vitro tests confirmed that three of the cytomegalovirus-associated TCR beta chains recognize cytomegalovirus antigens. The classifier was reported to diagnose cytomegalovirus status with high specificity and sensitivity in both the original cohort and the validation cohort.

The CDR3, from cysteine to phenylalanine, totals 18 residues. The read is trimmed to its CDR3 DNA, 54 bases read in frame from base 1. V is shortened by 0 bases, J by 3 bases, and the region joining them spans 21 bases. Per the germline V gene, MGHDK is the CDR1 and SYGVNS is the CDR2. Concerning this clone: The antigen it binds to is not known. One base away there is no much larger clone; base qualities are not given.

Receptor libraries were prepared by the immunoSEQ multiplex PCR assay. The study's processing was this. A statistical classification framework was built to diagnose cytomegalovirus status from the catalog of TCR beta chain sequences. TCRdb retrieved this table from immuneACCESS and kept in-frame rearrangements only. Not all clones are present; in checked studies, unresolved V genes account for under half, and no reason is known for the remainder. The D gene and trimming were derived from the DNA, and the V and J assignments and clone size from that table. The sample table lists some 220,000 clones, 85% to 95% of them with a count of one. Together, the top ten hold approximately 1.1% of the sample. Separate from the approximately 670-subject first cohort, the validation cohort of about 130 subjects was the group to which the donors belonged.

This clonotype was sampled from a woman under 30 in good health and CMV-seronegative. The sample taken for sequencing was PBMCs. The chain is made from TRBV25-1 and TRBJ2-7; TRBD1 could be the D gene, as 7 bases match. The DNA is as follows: TGTGCCAGCAGTGAATATATGGGGGGCCGACAGGGTGTCTACGAGCAGTACTTC. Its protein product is CASSEYMGGRQGVYEQYF.